Reported below is one T cell receptor (beta chain). Its antigen remains unknown. Once extracted for a subset, genomic DNA was divided evenly among several immunoSEQ plates. Sequenced by immunoSEQ multiplex PCR; TCRdb stores in-frame clones only, minus some. The sample contains 1.5 million to 2.5 million clones, about 94% of which appear only once. The data belong to a study of shared clonotypes between healthy human individuals. CD8 cells regarded as naive lacked CD45RO, were positively chosen for CCR7, and omitted terminally differentiated effector memory CD45RA+ cells. Study-wide results and limits: A few donors shared approximately 5% of their naive CD4 clonotypes.

Germline V gives CDR1 WSHSY, CDR2 SAAADI. This CDR3 spans 10 amino acids. V lost 10 bases to trimming and J lost 2 bases, with 6 bases between them. The sequence derives from a man aged 18 to 29 in good health. The sample was naive CD8+ T cells sorted from blood. The chain recombines TRBV10-2 with TRBJ2-7; the D gene is possibly TRBD2 (5 bases). As DNA, the CDR3 is TGCGCCACGGGGACCTACGAGCAGTACTTC. This translates into CATGTYEQYF.